A selection of T cell receptor beta chains follows, all from one sample in a study of beta chain features in type 1 diabetes. Repertoires were generated with immunoSEQ multiplex PCR, while TCRdb's copy carries only in-frame clones and drops some. This table holds 300,000 to 350,000 clones, less than 10% found once. Sequencing was done on a sample of central memory CD4+ T cells from blood. These receptors came from a woman in her late teens or twenties in good health. The CDR3 runs from the conserved cysteine through the conserved F or W. A D gene is named only where the DNA matches it firmly. Some rows have no size entry. The others give once, few or many, or a class for an expanded clone.

CSVEDTKGTFYGYTF,TGCAGCGTTGAAGATACCAAAGGGACATTCTATGGCTACACCTTC,15,TRBV29-1,NA,NA,TRBJ1-2
CASSPRGSGANVLTF,TGTGCCAGCAGCCCGAGGGGCTCTGGGGCCAACGTCCTGACTTTC,15,TRBV5-4,many,NA,TRBJ2-6
CASSQAVLAGLDVAYNEQFF,TGTGCCAGCAGCCAAGCGGTACTAGCGGGACTTGATGTGGCCTACAATGAGCAGTTCTTC,20,TRBV4-2,NA,TRBD2,TRBJ2-1
CASSPFRQGNEQYF,TGTGCCAGCAGTCCATTTCGACAGGGGAACGAGCAGTACTTC,14,TRBV27,NA,TRBD1,TRBJ2-7
CASNFRRGTYNEQFF,TGTGCCAGTAATTTCAGGCGGGGGACTTACAATGAGCAGTTCTTC,15,TRBV19,NA,TRBD2,TRBJ2-1
CASSLVSGSVNEQFF,TGTGCCAGCAGCTTGGTTAGCGGGAGCGTCAATGAGCAGTTCTTC,15,TRBV5-5,NA,TRBD2,TRBJ2-1
CASREGLGTGELFF,TGCGCCAGCAGGGAGGGGCTCGGCACCGGGGAGCTGTTTTTT,14,TRBV10-2,few,NA,TRBJ2-2
CASSAFMNTEAFF,TGTGCCAGCAGTGCTTTCATGAACACTGAAGCTTTCTTT,13,TRBV6-4,few,NA,TRBJ1-1
CASRLRANEQFF,TGTGCCAGCAGGCTTCGCGCCAATGAGCAGTTCTTC,12,TRBV5-6,many,NA,TRBJ2-1
CASSFSIQETQYF,TGTGCCAGCAGCTTTAGCATCCAAGAGACCCAGTACTTC,13,TRBV7-8,NA,NA,TRBJ2-5
CASSPSTGRLEQYF,TGTGCCAGCTCCCCCTCGACAGGAAGGTTGGAGCAGTACTTC,14,TRBV18,NA,NA,TRBJ2-7
CASSLGTSGSWEQFF,TGTGCCAGCAGCCTAGGGACTAGCGGGTCATGGGAGCAGTTCTTC,15,TRBV7-6,NA,TRBD2,TRBJ2-1
CASSGAPGGSRAQYF,TGTGCCAGCAGTGGCGCCCCCGGGGGATCAAGGGCCCAGTACTTC,15,TRBV6-5,NA,NA,TRBJ2-5
CASSRQTPGTGRSYEQYF,TGTGCCAGCAGCCGACAGACCCCCGGGACAGGGAGAAGCTACGAGCAGTACTTC,18,TRBV10-3,NA,TRBD1,TRBJ2-7
CASRTGGYTEAFF,TGTGCCAGCCGGACAGGGGGATACACTGAAGCTTTCTTT,13,TRBV6-1,few,TRBD1,TRBJ1-1
CASSLSGTSGYEQYF,TGTGCCAGCAGCCTCAGCGGGACTAGCGGATACGAGCAGTACTTC,15,TRBV9,many,TRBD2,TRBJ2-7
CASSQVKGARSTEAFF,TGTGCCAGCAGCCAAGTTAAGGGGGCGCGTAGCACTGAAGCTTTCTTT,16,TRBV4-2,few,TRBD1,TRBJ1-1
CASKRESTDTQYF,TGTGCCAGCAAGAGGGAAAGCACAGATACGCAGTATTTT,13,TRBV7-8,few,NA,TRBJ2-3
CASSLRLAGAGEQFF,TGTGCCAGCAGCCTCCGACTAGCGGGAGCGGGCGAGCAGTTCTTC,15,TRBV7-8,NA,TRBD2,TRBJ2-1
CSVTSTGGIGELFF,TGCAGCGTGACTAGCACAGGGGGCATCGGGGAGCTGTTTTTT,14,TRBV29-1,NA,TRBD1,TRBJ2-2
CAISSWDRSYEQYF,TGTGCCATCAGTAGCTGGGACAGGTCCTACGAGCAGTACTTC,14,TRBV10-3,NA,TRBD1,TRBJ2-7
CATEGTGIGNTIYF,TGTGCCACGGAGGGGACAGGGATCGGAAACACCATATATTTT,14,TRBV6-1,few,TRBD1,TRBJ1-3
CASSPGTGNYKDTQYF,TGTGCCAGCAGTCCCGGGACAGGGAATTACAAAGATACGCAGTATTTT,16,TRBV7-9,NA,TRBD1,TRBJ2-3
CASSELVYQKTQYF,TGTGCCAGCAGTGAACTAGTTTATCAAAAGACCCAGTACTTC,14,TRBV2,NA,NA,TRBJ2-5
CASSPTGAASLTF,TGTGCCAGCAGCCCCACGGGAGCCGCGTCTCTCACCTTC,13,TRBV7-9,many,NA,TRBJ1-2
CASSIAATRTIEQFF,TGTGCCAGTAGTATAGCTGCAACTAGGACTATAGAGCAGTTCTTC,15,TRBV19,few,NA,TRBJ2-1
CASLPGTGPTNEQFF,TGTGCCAGTCTGCCCGGGACAGGCCCAACCAATGAGCAGTTCTTC,15,TRBV27,many,TRBD1,TRBJ2-1
CASTGDSSQYF,TGTGCCAGCACCGGGGACTCCTCGCAGTATTTT,11,TRBV2,many,NA,TRBJ2-3
CASSLDTVRTEAFF,TGTGCCAGCAGCTTAGATACCGTCCGGACTGAAGCTTTCTTT,14,TRBV7-8,few,NA,TRBJ1-1
CSAGTGATASF,TGCAGTGCTGGGACAGGGGCGACGGCCAGCTTC,11,TRBV20-1,NA,TRBD1,TRBJ2-4
CASSPPGTSVYNEQFF,TGTGCCAGCAGCCCACCGGGGACTAGCGTCTACAATGAGCAGTTCTTC,16,TRBV7-9,NA,TRBD2,TRBJ2-1
CASSSGTSGSGEQFF,TGTGCCAGCAGCTCCGGGACTAGCGGGAGTGGTGAGCAGTTCTTC,15,TRBV7-8,few,TRBD2,TRBJ2-1
CASSASGTQYF,TGTGCCAGCAGCGCAAGCGGTACGCAGTATTTT,11,TRBV9,many,NA,TRBJ2-3
CASSLSGGPNTGELFF,TGTGCCAGCAGCTTATCGGGCGGACCGAACACCGGGGAGCTGTTTTTT,16,TRBV7-2,few,NA,TRBJ2-2
CASRSPRQGLGEQYF,TGTGCCAGCAGGTCCCCCCGACAGGGACTGGGCGAGCAGTACTTC,15,TRBV28,many,NA,TRBJ2-7
CASSLSGTGGNIQYF,TGTGCCAGCAGTTTATCCGGGACAGGGGGAAACATTCAGTACTTC,15,TRBV28,NA,TRBD1,TRBJ2-4
CASSQPGQGRETQYF,TGCGCCAGCAGCCAACCGGGACAGGGGAGAGAGACCCAGTACTTC,15,TRBV4-1,few,TRBD1,TRBJ2-5
CASSIQPDNYGYTF,TGTGCCAGTAGTATACAGCCTGATAACTATGGCTACACCTTC,14,TRBV19,NA,NA,TRBJ1-2
CASGAGLTDTQYF,TGTGCCAGCGGGGCGGGACTCACAGATACGCAGTATTTT,13,TRBV9,NA,NA,TRBJ2-3
CASSWAQGPYEQYF,TGTGCCAGCAGCTGGGCACAGGGACCTTACGAGCAGTACTTC,14,TRBV11-2,many,NA,TRBJ2-7
CASTGTGRYEQYF,TGTGCCAGCACCGGGACAGGGCGGTACGAGCAGTACTTC,13,TRBV28,NA,TRBD1,TRBJ2-7
CASSSRNIPEDTGELFF,TGTGCCAGCAGCTCAAGAAATATTCCCGAGGACACCGGGGAGCTGTTTTTT,17,TRBV7-3,NA,NA,TRBJ2-2
CASSLGGSIETQYF,TGTGCCAGCAGCTTAGGGGGGTCTATAGAGACCCAGTACTTC,14,TRBV7-2,many,NA,TRBJ2-5
CAPDRGYQPQHF,TGTGCCCCTGACAGGGGGTATCAGCCCCAGCATTTT,12,TRBV21-1,NA,NA,TRBJ1-5
CASNRDYFGEQFF,TGCGCCAGCAATCGGGACTATTTTGGTGAGCAGTTCTTC,13,TRBV10-2,few,TRBD2,TRBJ2-1
CASSPGRGLDTEAFF,TGTGCCAGCTCACCTGGAAGGGGCTTAGACACTGAAGCTTTCTTT,15,TRBV18,few,NA,TRBJ1-1
CASSQDPGPYNEQFF,TGCGCCAGCAGCCAAGACCCCGGCCCCTACAATGAGCAGTTCTTC,15,TRBV4-3,NA,NA,TRBJ2-1
CAIGLAPGTDTQYF,TGTGCCATCGGACTAGCGCCGGGTACAGATACGCAGTATTTT,14,TRBV10-3,many,TRBD2,TRBJ2-3
CASSGGGQGQETQYF,TGTGCCAGCAGCGGTGGCGGACAGGGCCAAGAGACCCAGTACTTC,15,TRBV6-5,NA,TRBD1,TRBJ2-5
CASSSRGETQYF,TGTGCCAGCAGCAGTAGGGGTGAGACCCAGTACTTC,12,TRBV5-4,NA,NA,TRBJ2-5
CASRPPRGITNQPQHF,TGTGCCAGCAGACCCCCGAGGGGGATAACCAATCAGCCCCAGCATTTT,16,TRBV6-6,many,NA,TRBJ1-5
CASSLGGTVHEQYF,TGTGCCAGCAGTTTAGGGGGGACTGTCCACGAGCAGTACTTC,14,TRBV28,NA,NA,TRBJ2-7
CSAWGTGGREKLFF,TGCAGCGCTTGGGGGACAGGGGGTAGAGAAAAACTGTTTTTT,14,TRBV29-1,few,TRBD1,TRBJ1-4
CASRPRQGSSGNTIYF,TGTGCCAGCAGACCACGACAGGGGTCCTCTGGAAACACCATATATTTT,16,TRBV7-9,NA,TRBD1,TRBJ1-3
CASSLPLTDTQYF,TGTGCCAGCAGCTTGCCTCTCACAGATACGCAGTATTTT,13,TRBV7-6,many,NA,TRBJ2-3
CASSQVGGYEQYF,TGCGCCAGCAGCCAAGTGGGGGGCTACGAGCAGTACTTC,13,TRBV4-3,NA,NA,TRBJ2-7
CASSLVQGLGKETQYF,TGTGCCAGCAGCTTAGTACAGGGCCTTGGGAAAGAGACCCAGTACTTC,16,TRBV5-4,few,NA,TRBJ2-5
CASLAGSTDTQYF,TGCGCCAGCCTAGCGGGAAGCACAGATACGCAGTATTTT,13,TRBV5-1,NA,TRBD2,TRBJ2-3
CASSFSRGRTYNEQFF,TGTGCCAGCAGCTTCTCTAGGGGTCGAACCTACAATGAGCAGTTCTTC,16,TRBV5-4,NA,NA,TRBJ2-1